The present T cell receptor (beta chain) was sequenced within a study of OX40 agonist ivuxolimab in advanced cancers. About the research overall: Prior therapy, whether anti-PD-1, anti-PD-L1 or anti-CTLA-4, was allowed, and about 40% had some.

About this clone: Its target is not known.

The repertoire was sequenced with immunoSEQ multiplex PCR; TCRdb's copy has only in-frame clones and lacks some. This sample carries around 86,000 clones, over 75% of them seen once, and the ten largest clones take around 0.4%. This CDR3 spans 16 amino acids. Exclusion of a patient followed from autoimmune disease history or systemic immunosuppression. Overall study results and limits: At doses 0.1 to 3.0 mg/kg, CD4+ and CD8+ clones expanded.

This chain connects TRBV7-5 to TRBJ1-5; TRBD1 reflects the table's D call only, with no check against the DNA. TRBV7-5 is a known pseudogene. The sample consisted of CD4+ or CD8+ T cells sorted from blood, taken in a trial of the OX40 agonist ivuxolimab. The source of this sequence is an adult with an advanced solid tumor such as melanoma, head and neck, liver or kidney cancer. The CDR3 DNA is TGTGTCAGAAGCTTTAAATGGACAGGGAGCAATCAGCCCCAGCATTTT. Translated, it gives CVRSFKWTGSNQPQHF.